The sequence of this T cell receptor beta chain was determined in a study of blood T cell repertoires in COVID-19. As for the study in general: Donors in the United States, Italy and Spain gave samples during acute or convalescent COVID-19. In each case, the material was cDNA or gDNA derived from T cells, B-cell-depleted T cells, or PBMCs.

The CDR3 is made up of 17 amino acids. Germline V gene sequence: CDR1 SEHNR, CDR2 FQNEAQ (reference sequence). The ends lost 4 bases at V and 4 bases at J; junction bases unmatched: 11. Per the study methods: How many nucleated cells were present was estimated from reference gene primer amplification. TCRdb's copy holds only in-frame clones and misses some; the assay was immunoSEQ multiplex PCR. The V and J calls and clone size were taken over from that table, and D and trimming were inferred from the DNA. The sample includes some 250,000 clones, over 65% seen only once; the top ten take 3.3%. The specimen sequenced was peripheral blood. The receptor was derived from a woman older than 75 with acute or convalescent COVID-19. This chain links TRBV7-9 with TRBJ2-2; 8 bases are shared with TRBD2. The CDR3, as DNA: TGTGCCAGCAGCTATCCCCCCGGGAGGGCCCTCACCGGGGAGCTGTTTTTT. Translating it yields CASSYPPGRALTGELFF.